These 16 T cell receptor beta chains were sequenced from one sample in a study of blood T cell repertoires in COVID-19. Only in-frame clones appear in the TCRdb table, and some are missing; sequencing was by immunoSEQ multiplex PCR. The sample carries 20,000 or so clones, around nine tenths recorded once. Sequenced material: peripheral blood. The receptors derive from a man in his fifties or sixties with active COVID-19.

The CDR3 DNA follows: TGCGCCAGCAGCCTCGGCGTAGCGGGAGGAGCGAACACCGGGGAGCTGTTTTTT. Its protein is CASSLGVAGGANTGELFF. The chain employs TRBV5-1 and TRBJ2-2, with TRBD2 identical over 10 bases. The CDR3 loop spans 18 amino acids. The V segment lost 4 bases and the J segment 0 bases; nucleotides outside the gene matches: 9. CDR1 SGHRS and CDR2 YFSETQ come from the germline V gene.

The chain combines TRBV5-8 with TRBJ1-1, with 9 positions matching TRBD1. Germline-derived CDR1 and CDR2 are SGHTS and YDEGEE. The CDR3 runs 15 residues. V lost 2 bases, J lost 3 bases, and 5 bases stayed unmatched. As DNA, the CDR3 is TGTGCCAGCAGCTTCCGCGGGACAGGGTACACTGAAGCTTTCTTT. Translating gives CASSFRGTGYTEAFF.

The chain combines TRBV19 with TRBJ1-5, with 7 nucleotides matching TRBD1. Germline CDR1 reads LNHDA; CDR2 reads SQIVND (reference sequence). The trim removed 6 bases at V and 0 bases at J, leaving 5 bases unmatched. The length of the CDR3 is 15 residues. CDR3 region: CASRTQGNSNQPQHF. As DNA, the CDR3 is TGTGCCAGTAGGACACAGGGGAATAGCAATCAGCCCCAGCATTTT.

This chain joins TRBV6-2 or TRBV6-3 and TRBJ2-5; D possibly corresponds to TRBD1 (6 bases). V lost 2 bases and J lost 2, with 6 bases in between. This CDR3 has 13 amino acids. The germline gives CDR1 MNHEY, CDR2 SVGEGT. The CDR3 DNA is TGTGCCAGCAGTTACAGGGGGCAAGAGACCCAGTACTTC. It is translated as CASSYRGQETQYF.

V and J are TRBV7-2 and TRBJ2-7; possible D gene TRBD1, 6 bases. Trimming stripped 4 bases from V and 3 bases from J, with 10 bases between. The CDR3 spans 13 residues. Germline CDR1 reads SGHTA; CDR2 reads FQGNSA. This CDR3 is CASSYEQGYEQYF. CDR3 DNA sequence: TGTGCCAGCAGCTACGAACAGGGCTACGAGCAGTACTTC.

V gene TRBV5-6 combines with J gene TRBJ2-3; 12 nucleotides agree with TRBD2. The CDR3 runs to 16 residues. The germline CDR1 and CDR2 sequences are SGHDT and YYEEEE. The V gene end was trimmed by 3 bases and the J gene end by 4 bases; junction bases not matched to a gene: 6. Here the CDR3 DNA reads TGTGCCAGCAGCTCTCTAGCGGGGGGGCCTGCAGATACGCAGTATTTT. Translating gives CASSSLAGGPADTQYF. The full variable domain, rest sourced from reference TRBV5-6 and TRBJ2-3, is DAGVTQSPTHLIKTRGQQVTLRCSPKSGHDTVSWYQQALGQGPQFIFQYYEEEERQRGNFPDRFSGHQFPNYSSELNVNALLLGDSALYLCASSSLAGGPADTQYFGPGTRLTVL.

CDR3 nucleotides: TGTGCCAGTAGTAAGGACAAAAATCAGCCCCAGCATTTT. Translating it yields CASSKDKNQPQHF. The V and J genes are TRBV19 and TRBJ1-5; the D gene is possibly TRBD1 (5 bases). Germline V lookup: CDR1 LNHDA, CDR2 SQIVND (reference sequence). The CDR3 runs to 13 residues. Trimming left V 4 bases short and J 4 bases short, with 8 bases between.

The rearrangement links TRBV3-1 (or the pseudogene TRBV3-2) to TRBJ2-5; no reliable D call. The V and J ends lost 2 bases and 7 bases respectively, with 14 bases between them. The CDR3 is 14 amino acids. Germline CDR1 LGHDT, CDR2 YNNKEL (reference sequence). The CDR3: CASSQRPSLGTQYF. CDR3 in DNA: TGTGCCAGCAGCCAACGACCCTCTCTAGGGACCCAGTACTTC.

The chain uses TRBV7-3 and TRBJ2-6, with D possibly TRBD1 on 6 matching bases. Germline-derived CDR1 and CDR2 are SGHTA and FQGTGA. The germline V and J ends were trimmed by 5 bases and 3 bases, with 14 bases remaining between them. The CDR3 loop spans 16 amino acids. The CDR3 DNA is TGTGCCAGCAGCGTGTTTACAGGGAATGGGGCCAACGTCCTGACTTTC. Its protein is CASSVFTGNGANVLTF.

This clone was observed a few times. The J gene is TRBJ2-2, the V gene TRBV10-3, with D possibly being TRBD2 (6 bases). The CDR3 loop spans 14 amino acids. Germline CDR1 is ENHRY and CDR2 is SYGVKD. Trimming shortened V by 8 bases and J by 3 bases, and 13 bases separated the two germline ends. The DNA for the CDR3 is TGTGCCATCGGTCTAGCGAGGGACACCGGGGAGCTGTTTTTT. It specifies CAIGLARDTGELFF.

CDR3 amino acids: CASSLGRQETQYF. Here the CDR3 DNA reads TGTGCCAGCAGTTTAGGCAGACAAGAGACCCAGTACTTC. The rearrangement joins TRBV28 to TRBJ2-5; unclear D gene. This CDR3 comprises 13 residues. From germline, CDR1 is MDHEN and CDR2 SYDVKM. The V gene lost 2 bases and the J gene lost 2 bases, with 6 bases spanning the gap.

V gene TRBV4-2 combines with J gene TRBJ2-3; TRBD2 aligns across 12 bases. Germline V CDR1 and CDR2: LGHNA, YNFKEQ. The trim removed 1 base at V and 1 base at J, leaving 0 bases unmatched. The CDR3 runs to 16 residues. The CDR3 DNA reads TGTGCCAGCAGCCAAGGACTAGCGGGGGGCACAGATACGCAGTATTTT. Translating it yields CASSQGLAGGTDTQYF.

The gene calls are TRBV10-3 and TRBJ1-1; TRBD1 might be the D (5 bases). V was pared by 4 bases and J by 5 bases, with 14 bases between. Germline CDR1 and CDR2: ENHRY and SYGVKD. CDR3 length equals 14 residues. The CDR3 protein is CAISVESGRTEAFF. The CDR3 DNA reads TGTGCCATCAGTGTAGAATCAGGGCGGACTGAAGCTTTCTTT.

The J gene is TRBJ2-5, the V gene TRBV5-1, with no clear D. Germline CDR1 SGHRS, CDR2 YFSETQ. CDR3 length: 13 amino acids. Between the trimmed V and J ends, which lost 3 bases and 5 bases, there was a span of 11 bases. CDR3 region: CASSSSPRETQYF. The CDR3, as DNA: TGCGCCAGCAGCTCGAGCCCCAGGGAGACCCAGTACTTC. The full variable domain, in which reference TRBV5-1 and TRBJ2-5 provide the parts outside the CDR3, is KAGVTQTPRYLIKTRGQQVTLSCSPISGHRSVSWYQQTPGQGLQFLFEYFSETQRNKGNFPGRFSGRQFSNSRSEMNVSTLELGDSALYLCASSSSPRETQYFGPGTRLLVL.

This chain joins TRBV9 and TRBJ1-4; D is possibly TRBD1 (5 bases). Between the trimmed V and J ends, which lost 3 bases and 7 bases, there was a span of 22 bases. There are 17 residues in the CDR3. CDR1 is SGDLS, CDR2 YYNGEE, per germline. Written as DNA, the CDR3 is TGTGCCAGCAGCGAGGACCATACAAGTGCCGGGGGTGAAAAACTGTTTTTT. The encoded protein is CASSEDHTSAGGEKLFF.

The DNA for the CDR3 is TGTGCCACCAGTGACCCAACCCCGACTAGCGGGGGGGGGATAGCCGGGGAGCTGTTTTTT. Amino acids: CATSDPTPTSGGGIAGELFF. The V gene is TRBV24-1, the J gene TRBJ2-2; 14 bases are shared with TRBD2. Losses at the gene ends were 4 bases for V and 6 bases for J; bases not matched to a gene: 15. CDR1 is KGHDR and CDR2 is SFDVKD in the germline V gene. CDR3 size: 20 residues.